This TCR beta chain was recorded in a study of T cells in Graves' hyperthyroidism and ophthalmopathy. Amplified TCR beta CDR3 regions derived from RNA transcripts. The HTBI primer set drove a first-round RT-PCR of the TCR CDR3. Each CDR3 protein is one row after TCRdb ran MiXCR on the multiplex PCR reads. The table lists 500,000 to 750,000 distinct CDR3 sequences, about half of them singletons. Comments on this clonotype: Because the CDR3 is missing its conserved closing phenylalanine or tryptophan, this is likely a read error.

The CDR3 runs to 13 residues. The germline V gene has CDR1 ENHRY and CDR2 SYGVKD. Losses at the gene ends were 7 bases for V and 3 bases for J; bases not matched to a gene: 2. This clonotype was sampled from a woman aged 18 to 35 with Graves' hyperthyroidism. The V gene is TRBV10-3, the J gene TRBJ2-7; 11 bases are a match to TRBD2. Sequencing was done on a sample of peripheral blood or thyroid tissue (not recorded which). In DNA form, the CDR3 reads TGTGCCATCAAGGGGACTAGCGGCTACGAGCAGTACCTC. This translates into CAIKGTSGYEQYL.